This entry lists 8 T cell receptor beta chains sequenced from one sample in a study of T cells and copy number aberrations in small-cell lung cancer. Sequenced by immunoSEQ multiplex PCR; TCRdb stores in-frame clones only, minus some. Here the sample spans some 3,000 clones, approximately 90% being singletons. The source material was normal tissue next to the tumor. Receptors were obtained from a man in his fifties with small cell lung cancer.

J is TRBJ1-1 and V is TRBV30, with 7 bases fitting TRBD1. CDR1 and CDR2 from the germline V gene are GTSNPN and SVGIG (reference sequence). This CDR3 has 13 amino acids. J was trimmed by 4 bases and V by 8 bases; bases with no gene match: 10. The CDR3: CAHEGGAGTEAFF. The CDR3 nucleotides are TGTGCCCATGAAGGGGGCGCAGGCACTGAAGCTTTCTTT.

This chain's CDR3 is CASSLEENTEAFF. CDR3 nucleotides: TGTGCCAGCAGCTTAGAGGAGAACACTGAAGCTTTCTTT. The chain has TRBV11-3 and TRBJ1-1, with D unclear. With 0 bases removed from V and 1 base from J, the gap between germline ends came to 3 bases. The CDR3 runs to 13 residues. Looked up from germline, CDR1 is SGHNT and CDR2 is YENEEA. Using reference TRBV11-3 and TRBJ1-1 for the parts outside the CDR3, the full variable domain is EAGVVQSPRYKIIEKKQPVAFWCNPISGHNTLYWYLQNLGQGPELLIRYENEEAVDDSQLPKDRFSAERLKGVDSTLKIQPAELGDSAVYLCASSLEENTEAFFGQGTRLTVV.

The chain joins TRBV27 to TRBJ1-2; perhaps TRBD1 as D (5 bases). V lost 4 bases and J lost 7, with 19 bases in between. This CDR3 region has 15 residues. The germline gives CDR1 MNHEY, CDR2 SMNVEV (reference sequence). CDR3 DNA sequence: TGTGCCAGCAGTTCCTTGGGATCAGGGACGGGTGGCTACACCTTC. It specifies CASSSLGSGTGGYTF.

The chain has TRBV6-6 and TRBJ2-1, with 11 bases matching TRBD2. This CDR3 region has 16 residues. Trimming removed 2 bases from V and 6 bases from J; junction bases left unmatched: 6. Germline V gene lookup returns CDR1 MNHNY and CDR2 SVGAGI (reference sequence). CDR3 coding DNA: TGTGCCAGCAGTTACGGGATAGCGGGAGGGGGCAATGAGCAGTTCTTC. This gives the protein CASSYGIAGGGNEQFF.

This chain connects TRBV30 to TRBJ1-1, with 7 nucleotides matching TRBD1. Germline-derived CDR1 and CDR2 are GTSNPN and SVGIG (reference sequence). The V segment lost 0 bases and the J segment 5 bases; nucleotides outside the gene matches: 9. The CDR3 runs to 15 residues. The CDR3, as DNA: TGTGCCTGGAGTGTAAGGGGGCTAAGGGGGACTGAAGCTTTCTTT. Amino acids: CAWSVRGLRGTEAFF.

This rearrangement joins TRBV4-3 to TRBJ2-3; 11 bases are a match to TRBD1. The length of the CDR3 is 15 residues. The germline CDR1 and CDR2 sequences are LGHNA and YSLEER. V was clipped by 5 bases and J by 2 bases; unmatched bases: 3. The CDR3 is CASSTDRGLTDTQYF. As DNA, the CDR3 is TGCGCCAGCAGCACGGACAGGGGGCTCACAGATACGCAGTATTTT.

The chain joins TRBV15 to TRBJ1-1, with 9 positions matching TRBD1. The V gene's germline CDR1 is LNHNV and CDR2 YYDKDF (reference sequence). This CDR3 spans 14 amino acids. V lost 4 bases to trimming and J lost 1 base; unmatched junction nucleotides: 1. The CDR3 loop is CATSKDRGNTEAFF. The CDR3 nucleotides are TGTGCCACCAGCAAGGACAGGGGGAACACTGAAGCTTTCTTT. Using reference TRBV15 and TRBJ1-1 for the parts outside the CDR3, the full variable domain is DAMVIQNPRYQVTQFGKPVTLSCSQTLNHNVMYWYQQKSSQAPKLLFHYYDKDFNNEADTPDNFQSRRPNTSFCFLDIRSPGLGDTAMYLCATSKDRGNTEAFFGQGTRLTVV.

Points on this clone: At one end the junction does not follow the germline gene, possibly because of a read error. This chain links TRBV7-7 with TRBJ2-3; no reliable D call. There are 14 residues in the CDR3. Per germline, CDR1 SSHAT and CDR2 FNYEAQ (reference sequence). The chain's CDR3 is CASSPDLRADTQYF. The CDR3 coding sequence is TGTGCTAGCAGTCCCGACCTAAGGGCAGATACGCAGTATTTT.